A single sample gave rise to the 27 T cell receptor beta chains below, sequenced in a study of response to subunit inactivated influenza vaccine. TCRdb recomputed calls from the RT-PCR reads with MiXCR, one row per CDR3 protein. This table holds about 700,000 distinct CDR3 sequences, about 15% found once. Specimen: PBMCs from blood, collected 12 days after vaccination. Receptors originate from a man between 45 and 60 years old who received an inactivated influenza vaccine.

The rearrangement joins TRBV7-9 to TRBJ2-3; 9 nucleotides line up with TRBD1. The V and J ends lost 9 bases and 3 bases, in that order; junction bases with no gene match: 7. The CDR3 is 14 amino acids. Germline V gene sequence: CDR1 SEHNR, CDR2 FQNEAQ (reference sequence). The CDR3 here is CASNSGTGTDTQYF. The CDR3 DNA is TGTGCCAGTAATTCCGGGACAGGGACAGATACGCAGTATTTT. The full variable domain, completed using reference TRBV7-9 and TRBJ2-3, is DTGVSQNPRHKITKRGQNVTFRCDPISEHNRLYWYRQTLGQGPEFLTYFQNEAQLEKSRLLSDRFSAERPKGSFSTLEIQRTEQGDSAMYLCASNSGTGTDTQYFGPGTRLTVL.

In this sample, this clonotype turned up a few times. The chain has TRBV20-1 and TRBJ1-5; 8 bases agree with TRBD1. Per the germline V gene, CDR1 is DFQATT and CDR2 is SNEGSKA (reference sequence). This CDR3 contains 15 residues. Trimming at V came to 7 bases and at J to 0 bases, leaving 8 bases not matched to a gene. CDR3 protein: CSVKTGGYSNQPQHF. DNA of the CDR3: TGCAGTGTTAAAACAGGGGGATATAGCAATCAGCCCCAGCATTTT.

The rearrangement links TRBV7-2 to TRBJ2-5, with unresolved D. Trimming stripped 1 base from V and 1 base from J, with 4 bases between. The CDR3 runs 13 residues. Germline V CDR1 and CDR2: SGHTA, FQGNSA. CDR3 region: CASSLDVQETQYF. CDR3 nucleotides: TGTGCCAGCAGCTTAGATGTCCAAGAGACCCAGTACTTC.

The gene calls are TRBV7-9 and TRBJ2-1; D might be TRBD2 (5 bases). The CDR3 runs to 12 residues. Germline V gene data show CDR1 as SEHNR and CDR2 as FQNEAQ (reference sequence). V was clipped by 8 bases and J by 8 bases, with 13 bases between them. This CDR3 reads CASSGEGYEQFF. CDR3 bases: TGTGCCAGCTCCGGGGAAGGGTATGAGCAGTTCTTC.

The chain links TRBV29-1 to TRBJ2-3; 7 nucleotides align to TRBD2. Germline assignment: CDR1 SQVTM and CDR2 ANQGSEA. Trimming at V came to 6 bases and at J to 4 bases, leaving 4 bases not matched to a gene. This CDR3 is built from 12 residues. CDR3 DNA: TGCAGCGTGCGGGAGTCTGCAGATACGCAGTATTTT. Its translation: CSVRESADTQYF.

This clonotype appeared many times. CDR3 nucleotide sequence: TGTGCCAGCAGTTTACTAGCGGGGGGAAGCACAGATACGCAGTATTTT. This sequence encodes CASSLLAGGSTDTQYF. The chain has TRBV6-2 or TRBV6-3 and TRBJ2-3, with 12 bases fitting TRBD2. Germline trimming cut 4 bases from V and 0 bases from J; bases unmatched to any gene: 2. Germline assignment: CDR1 MNHEY and CDR2 SVGEGT. There are 16 residues in the CDR3.

CDR3 DNA: TGCGCCAGCAGCTTGGTCGGGGGCCGGGCGAATGAGCAGTTCTTC. Protein: CASSLVGGRANEQFF. The chain joins TRBV5-1 to TRBJ2-1, with D perhaps being TRBD1 or TRBD2 (6 bases each). Between the trimmed V and J ends, which lost 0 bases and 7 bases, there was a span of 14 bases. The CDR3 extends over 15 amino acids. Germline V lookup: CDR1 SGHRS, CDR2 YFSETQ.

The V and J genes are TRBV19 and TRBJ2-1; possible D gene TRBD1, 6 bases. V was shortened by 6 bases and J by 0 bases, with 12 bases between the two germline ends. The CDR3 is made up of 15 amino acids. CDR1 is LNHDA and CDR2 is SQIVND in the germline V gene (reference sequence). The CDR3 reads CASRLQGPSYNEQFF. The CDR3 bases are TGTGCCAGTAGGTTACAGGGCCCCTCCTACAATGAGCAGTTCTTC. Full variable domain (missing parts from reference TRBV19 and TRBJ2-1): DGGITQSPKYLFRKEGQNVTLSCEQNLNHDAMYWYRQDPGQGLRLIYYSQIVNDFQKGDIAEGYSVSREKKESFPLTVTSAQKNPTAFYLCASRLQGPSYNEQFFGPGTRLTVL.

In its sample, this clonotype was seen a few times. This chain links TRBV10-3 with TRBJ2-5; 9 bases are a match to TRBD1. The length of the CDR3 is 14 residues. V shed 6 bases and J 2 bases; nucleotides not matched to a gene: 4. CDR1 is ENHRY, CDR2 SYGVKD, per germline. Here the CDR3 reads CAISGTGHQETQYF. CDR3 sequence (DNA): TGTGCCATCAGCGGGACAGGGCATCAAGAGACCCAGTACTTC.

At least ten counts were recorded for this clonotype. This chain connects TRBV12-3 or TRBV12-4 to TRBJ2-2; 12 positions agree with TRBD1. The CDR3 consists of 17 residues. V shed 5 bases and J 5 bases; nucleotides not matched to a gene: 9. The CDR3 DNA reads as TGTGCCAGCAGTCATACTGGGACAGGGGGCCGAACCGGGGAGCTGTTTTTT. Translation: CASSHTGTGGRTGELFF.

In its sample, this clonotype was seen a few times. V gene TRBV29-1 combines with J gene TRBJ2-7; perhaps D is TRBD1 or TRBD2 (6 bases each). The germline CDR1 and CDR2 sequences are SQVTM and ANQGSEA. V shed 0 bases and J shed 2 bases, with 20 bases lying between them. The CDR3 runs to 17 residues. The CDR3 is CSVEDGSRFGGTYEQYF. CDR3 nucleotide sequence: TGCAGCGTTGAAGATGGGTCTAGGTTCGGGGGCACCTACGAGCAGTACTTC.

This clonotype was seen a handful of times. The V and J genes are TRBV7-9 and TRBJ2-1; 10 bases agree with TRBD2. The germline V gene has CDR1 SEHNR and CDR2 FQNEAQ (reference sequence). CDR3 length: 17 amino acids. V was pared by 5 bases and J by 8 bases, with 15 bases of the junction left unmatched. The DNA of the CDR3 is TGTGCCAGCAGCCTAGGGGGTCGGGCTAGCGGGAGACATGAGCAGTTCTTC. Translated, it gives CASSLGGRASGRHEQFF.

The genes are TRBV5-1 and TRBJ2-3, with TRBD2 matching 11 bases. J was trimmed by 6 bases and V by 4 bases; bases with no gene match: 13. Germline CDR1 reads SGHRS; CDR2 reads YFSETQ. The CDR3 totals 17 residues. CDR3 in amino acids: CASSLQGTSGRLDTQYF. CDR3 coding DNA: TGCGCCAGCAGCCTACAGGGGACTAGCGGCCGGTTGGATACGCAGTATTTT. Supplemented by reference TRBV5-1 and TRBJ2-3, the full variable domain reads KAGVTQTPRYLIKTRGQQVTLSCSPISGHRSVSWYQQTPGQGLQFLFEYFSETQRNKGNFPGRFSGRQFSNSRSEMNVSTLELGDSALYLCASSLQGTSGRLDTQYFGPGTRLTVL.

This clonotype was seen a few times. The chain carries TRBV2 and TRBJ2-6; D might be TRBD1 (5 bases). The CDR3 is made up of 15 amino acids. Germline loops: CDR1 SNHLY, CDR2 FYNNEI. The ends were cut back, 3 bases at V and 2 bases at J, with 8 bases in the middle. The CDR3 region is CASSDVGAGANVLTF. The CDR3 region has the DNA TGTGCCAGCAGTGATGTAGGGGCTGGGGCCAACGTCCTGACTTTC.

V usage is TRBV5-1 and J usage is TRBJ1-4; D might be TRBD1 (5 bases). Germline lookup yields CDR1 SGHRS and CDR2 YFSETQ. The CDR3 is 15 amino acids. Trimming shortened V by 4 bases and J by 6 bases, and 16 bases separated the two germline ends. The CDR3 protein is CASSVNRPSDEKLFF. The DNA for the CDR3 is TGCGCCAGCAGCGTTAACAGGCCTTCGGATGAAAAACTGTTTTTT.

The DNA for the CDR3 is TGTGCCTGGAGTAAAAGGGGAAGAATCGTCGGGGAGCTGTTTTTT. It encodes CAWSKRGRIVGELFF. The gene calls are TRBV30 and TRBJ2-2, with a tentative D call TRBD1 (5 bases). Germline V gene lookup returns CDR1 GTSNPN and CDR2 SVGIG (reference sequence). This CDR3 is 15 amino acids long. The V end lost 2 bases, the J end lost 7 bases, and 17 bases lay between the germline ends.

Many counts were recorded for this clonotype. The chain carries TRBV20-1 and TRBJ2-3; maybe TRBD2 (6 bases). Per germline, CDR1 DFQATT and CDR2 SNEGSKA (reference sequence). The CDR3 spans 13 residues. V was clipped by 6 bases and J by 5 bases, with 15 bases between them. The CDR3 sequence: CSAPRDALDTQYF. The CDR3 DNA reads TGCAGTGCGCCGCGGGACGCATTAGATACGCAGTATTTT.

This clonotype was seen more than once but under ten times. This rearrangement joins TRBV9 to TRBJ2-2; D is unclear. The CDR3 contains 15 residues. The germline V gene encodes CDR1 SGDLS and CDR2 YYNGEE. The germline V and J ends were trimmed by 0 bases and 1 base, with 7 bases remaining between them. CDR3 amino acids: CASSVASGNTGELFF. The CDR3 DNA sequence: TGTGCCAGCAGCGTAGCGTCGGGGAACACCGGGGAGCTGTTTTTT.

This chain connects TRBV11-2 to TRBJ2-3, with 10 bases matching TRBD2. The CDR3 spans 18 residues. Germline values: CDR1 SGHAT, CDR2 FQNNGV. The trim removed 5 bases at V and 4 bases at J, leaving 15 bases unmatched. CDR3 sequence reads: CASSLLTLAGEQADTQYF. In DNA form, the CDR3 reads TGTGCCAGCAGCCTACTGACCCTAGCGGGAGAGCAGGCAGATACGCAGTATTTT. Together with reference TRBV11-2 and TRBJ2-3, the CDR3 gives the full variable domain: EAGVAQSPRYKIIEKRQSVAFWCNPISGHATLYWYQQILGQGPKLLIQFQNNGVVDDSQLPKDRFSAERLKGVDSTLKIQPAKLEDSAVYLCASSLLTLAGEQADTQYFGPGTRLTVL.

For this clonotype: The junction differs from germline at one of its ends, possibly a read error. V is TRBV4-3 and J is TRBJ2-7; TRBD1 might be the D (6 bases). This CDR3 spans 14 amino acids. Germline CDR1 is LGHNA and CDR2 is YSLEER. The CDR3 region has the DNA TGTGCCAGCAGCCAAGTAGGACAGACCTACGAGCAGTACTTC. Protein sequence: CASSQVGQTYEQYF.

The chain uses TRBV28 and TRBJ2-7, with 8 bases that match TRBD2. The germline V gene encodes CDR1 MDHEN and CDR2 SYDVKM. Trimming took 2 bases from V and 4 from J; bases not matched to a gene: 4. The CDR3 consists of 14 residues. This chain's CDR3 is CASSLSGRVYEQYF. CDR3 DNA sequence: TGTGCCAGCAGTTTAAGCGGGAGAGTGTACGAGCAGTACTTC. Looking up the rest from reference TRBV28 and TRBJ2-7 gives the full variable domain: DVKVTQSSRYLVKRTGEKVFLECVQDMDHENMFWYRQDPGLGLRLIYFSYDVKMKEKGDIPEGYSVSREKKERFSLILESASTNQTSMYLCASSLSGRVYEQYFGPGTRLTVT.

This clonotype was detected only a few times. The rearrangement links TRBV12-3 or TRBV12-4 to TRBJ1-5, with 8 nucleotides matching TRBD1. The CDR3 runs 15 residues. J lost 9 bases, V lost 1 base, and 8 bases had no gene match. DNA for the CDR3: TGTGCCAGCAGTTTAGTAGGACAGGGCCGTGGGCCCCAGCATTTT. Translated: CASSLVGQGRGPQHF.

This clonotype has a handful of counts. The chain carries TRBV6-5 and TRBJ2-3, with D possibly being TRBD2 (6 bases). The CDR3 has 14 residues. V was clipped by 8 bases and J by 6 bases, with 18 bases between them. Germline V gene data show CDR1 as MNHEY and CDR2 as SVGAGI. CDR3 sequence (DNA): TGTGCCAGCCGCTATTCGGAGGGGCGCGATACGCAGTATTTT. It codes for CASRYSEGRDTQYF.

This clonotype occurred a few times. The chain uses TRBV23-1 and TRBJ2-1; TRBD2 agrees at 8 bases. TRBV23-1 is an open reading frame whose function is uncertain. This CDR3 comprises 15 residues. The trim removed 7 bases at V and 4 bases at J, leaving 9 bases unmatched. The CDR3 sequence: CASKREGRPYNEQFF. CDR3 DNA: TGCGCCAGCAAACGGGAGGGCCGTCCATACAATGAGCAGTTCTTC.

There are a few counts of this clonotype. V gene TRBV28 combines with J gene TRBJ1-1; tentative D call: TRBD1 (5 bases). Germline V lookup: CDR1 MDHEN, CDR2 SYDVKM. V was trimmed by 3 bases and J by 6 bases, leaving 14 bases between them. The CDR3 length is 14 residues. CDR3 nucleotide sequence: TGTGCCAGCAGTTTTAACCAGGGTATACCTGAAGCTTTCTTT. The encoded protein is CASSFNQGIPEAFF.

This chain links TRBV4-3 with TRBJ2-2; no clear D gene. This CDR3 region has 14 residues. Trimming took 0 bases from V and 3 from J, leaving 5 bases between them. In germline, CDR1 is LGHNA, CDR2 YSLEER. The CDR3 here is CASSQDIYTGELFF. The DNA for the CDR3 is TGCGCCAGCAGCCAAGATATTTACACCGGGGAGCTGTTTTTT.

Comment on this clonotype: One junction end disagrees with the germline gene, perhaps due to a read error. The genes are TRBV4-3 and TRBJ2-7, with unresolved D. Germline V gene lookup returns CDR1 LGHNA and CDR2 YSLEER. CDR3 size: 15 residues. The DNA for the CDR3 is TGCGCCAGCAGCCAAGGCTCCGAGCAATTCTACGAGCGGTACTTC. This sequence encodes CASSQGSEQFYERYF.